This T cell receptor (beta chain) came from a study of T cells in Graves' hyperthyroidism and ophthalmopathy. RNA transcripts served as the template for amplifying TCR beta CDR3 regions. First-round RT-PCR targeting the TCR CDR3 was performed with the HTBI primer set. From the multiplex PCR reads, TCRdb called clonotypes with MiXCR, one entry per CDR3 protein. The sample gives roughly 840,000 distinct CDR3 sequences, 35% to 40% of which show up once; about 8.9% is in the top ten. Germline CDR1 and CDR2: MGHRA and YSYEKL. The CDR3 is made up of 15 amino acids. V was clipped by 0 bases and J by 1 base, with 10 bases between them.

This chain uses TRBV4-1 with TRBJ2-7; D not resolved. The sequenced sample consisted of blood. The sequence derives from a man aged 18 to 35 with Graves' hyperthyroidism. The CDR3 sequence is CASSQDKGNSYEQYF. CDR3 nucleotide sequence: TGCGCCAGCAGCCAAGACAAGGGCAATTCCTACGAGCAGTACTTC.